Included here is one TCR beta chain sequence, with context. Sample-barcoded 5' priming and a J-beta primer mix drove a second PCR of roughly 6 to 12 cycles. TCRdb fed the 5' RACE reads into MiXCR, producing one record per CDR3 protein. This sample has 600,000 to 800,000 distinct CDR3 sequences, with approximately 21% found just once. The sample originates from a study of blood T cells in healthy people across ages. The V gene lost 3 bases and the J gene lost 0 bases, with 9 bases spanning the gap. The germline CDR1 and CDR2 sequences are DFQATT and SNEGSKA (reference sequence). The CDR3 contains 13 residues.

V is TRBV20-1 and J is TRBJ2-7; D remains ambiguous. This clonotype was sampled from a man between 70 and 80 years old in good health. The sequenced material came from blood. The CDR3 reads CSARVTNSYEQYF. CDR3 DNA: TGCAGTGCTAGGGTCACGAACTCCTACGAGCAGTACTTC.